A selection of T cell receptor beta chains follows, all from one sample in a study of CD8 T cells in ankylosing spondylitis. TCRdb re-called the 5' RACE reads through MiXCR, storing one row per CDR3 protein. The sample yields under 300,000 distinct CDR3 sequences, about 10% seen once. The sample taken for sequencing was blood, either unsorted or a sorted T cell fraction (not recorded which). The receptors come from a male donor with ankylosing spondylitis or in good health (not recorded which). The CDR3 runs from the conserved cysteine through the conserved F or W. Fields, in order: V gene, CDR3 protein.

TRBV20-1	CSAPPGQDYNEQFF
TRBV12-3/TRBV12-4	CASTREGTQYF
TRBV2	CASSGDGSGGYTF
TRBV20-1	CSVPGHQNTEAFF
TRBV7-2	CASSLGIANYGYTF
TRBV9	CASSVGGDGSGELFF
TRBV12-3/TRBV12-4	CASSLPLASGTDTQYF
TRBV29-1	CSVGDNTPEQYF
TRBV20-1	CSAREGSPGVNYGYTF
TRBV2	CASTATALNNEQFF
TRBV29-1	CSGHSNTEAFF
TRBV28	CASSRRVSKQRVPGELFF
TRBV12-3/TRBV12-4	CASSLTTGGDYGYTF
TRBV12-3/TRBV12-4	CASRPDYNEQFF
TRBV4-1	CASSQLSGGSSYNEQFF
TRBV6-2/TRBV6-3	CASEGTDTQYF
TRBV7-9	CASSSTLEPTYEQYF
TRBV6-1	CASSERGREAFF
TRBV6-2/TRBV6-3	CASRNDQPQHF
TRBV20-1	CSAPQGAETQYF
TRBV2	CASSGVGQETQYF
TRBV5-1	CASSFGTGFEDTQYF
TRBV12-3/TRBV12-4	CASSPVRNTEAFF
TRBV5-1	CASSLEGWNTEAFF
TRBV27	CASSLSSPRDGDEQFF
TRBV13	CASSFSVSGFYNEQFF
TRBV7-3	CASSTLAGQQFF
TRBV12-3/TRBV12-4	CASSPGDHSDTQYF
TRBV20-1	CSASFRDTEAFF
TRBV20-1	CSVSKQYF
TRBV28	CASSFGRSNEQFF
TRBV20-1	CSASQKGVSYNEQFF
TRBV20-1	CSARGPYNEQFF
TRBV27	CASSPLLGLNTEAFF
TRBV29-1	CSVRRNTDTQYF
TRBV6-1	CASSRRDRGSSDTQYF
TRBV10-3	CAISVASGGVSSSTDTQYF
TRBV12-3/TRBV12-4	CASSSSGQDSLYNEQFF
TRBV9	CASSAPAAGTEAFF
TRBV9	CASSASGGSSYNEQFF
TRBV20-1	CSARTGGGQETQYF
TRBV5-1	CASSNSLAGADYEQYF
TRBV15	CATSRPVGAAETQYF
TRBV5-3	CARSLVGTGGDNQPQHF
TRBV20-1	CSPKRENEQFF
TRBV12-3/TRBV12-4	CASSQGRTFF
TRBV18	CASSPQTGIIGEKLFF
TRBV28	CASPPSGRAADTQYF
TRBV5-1	CASSLARDRASLNEQFF
TRBV30	CAWDTGNTIYF
TRBV5-7	CASSPSGGSDDEQFF